Listed here are 8 T cell receptor beta chains from one sample, sequenced in a study of blood T cell repertoires in COVID-19. The method was immunoSEQ multiplex PCR; TCRdb's version includes in-frame clones alone and lacks a portion of them. The data show some 160,000 clones, with approximately 80% seen just once and roughly 1.4% held by the top ten. The sample comprised peripheral blood. All receptors derive from a human donor in a cohort sampled during active COVID-19.

CDR3 in amino acids: CASTGLAGSYEQYF. The CDR3, as DNA: TGTGCCAGTACGGGACTAGCGGGCTCCTACGAGCAGTACTTC. V and J are TRBV27 and TRBJ2-7; the match to TRBD2 covers 12 bases. V gave up 9 bases and J gave up 0 bases; unmatched junction bases: 3. CDR3 length: 14 residues. Per the germline V gene, CDR1 is MNHEY and CDR2 is SMNVEV (reference sequence).

This clone showed up just a few times. J is TRBJ1-2 and V is TRBV7-2; 9 bases align to TRBD1. The junction had 8 bases not matched to a gene; V was cut back by 4 bases and J by 8 bases. CDR3 length: 14 residues. Germline V gene data show CDR1 as SGHTA and CDR2 as FQGNSA. CDR3 nucleotides: TGTGCCAGCAGCTATATTTCCGGGACAGGGGGCTACACCTTC. Translation: CASSYISGTGGYTF.

The chain couples TRBV4-2 to TRBJ2-7; TRBD2 matches at 8 bases. The CDR3 is 16 amino acids. Trimming at V came to 0 bases and at J to 3 bases, leaving 7 bases not matched to a gene. Germline V gene lookup returns CDR1 LGHNA and CDR2 YNFKEQ. CDR3 DNA: TGTGCCAGCAGCCAAGATCGGCCGAGCGGGAGCTACGAGCAGTACTTC. Protein: CASSQDRPSGSYEQYF.

J is TRBJ1-1 and V is TRBV7-2; the D gene is possibly TRBD1 (6 bases). Deletions cut 1 base from V and 3 bases from J, with 12 bases between. The CDR3 length is 15 residues. Germline V gene sequence: CDR1 SGHTA, CDR2 FQGNSA. The CDR3 nucleotides are TGTGCCAGCAGCTTAGATCGGACAGCCTACACTGAAGCTTTCTTT. Amino acid sequence: CASSLDRTAYTEAFF.

The gene calls are TRBV7-2 and TRBJ2-5, with 12 positions matching TRBD2. The CDR3 consists of 17 residues. Looked up from germline, CDR1 is SGHTA and CDR2 is FQGNSA. V shed 1 base, J shed 6 bases, and the junction held 9 bases outside the gene matches. The CDR3 sequence is CASSLGVPSGGAKTQYF. In nucleotides, the CDR3 is TGTGCCAGCAGCTTAGGGGTTCCTAGCGGGGGGGCGAAGACCCAGTACTTC.

This clone was observed once. CDR3 DNA: TGTGCCAGCCACCGGGACAGATCCTACGAGCAGTACTTC. It translates to CASHRDRSYEQYF. The V gene is TRBV6-6, the J gene TRBJ2-7; TRBD1 aligns across 7 bases. The trim removed 8 bases at V and 1 base at J, leaving 5 bases unmatched. The CDR3 loop spans 13 amino acids. Germline CDR1 MNHNY, CDR2 SVGAGI (reference sequence).

CDR3 coding DNA: TGTGCCAGCAGCTTAGACGGGGGTAGGTGGGATACGCAGTATTTT. Translation: CASSLDGGRWDTQYF. The chain recombines TRBV7-2 with TRBJ2-3; tentatively, D is TRBD2 (6 bases). Germline assignment: CDR1 SGHTA and CDR2 FQGNSA. V was shortened by 1 base and J by 6 bases, with 14 bases between the two germline ends. The CDR3 loop spans 15 amino acids. Filled out from reference TRBV7-2 and TRBJ2-3, the complete variable domain reads GAGVSQSPSNKVTEKGKDVELRCDPISGHTALYWYRQSLGQGLEFLIYFQGNSAPDKSGLPSDRFSAERTGGSVSTLTIQRTQQEDSAVYLCASSLDGGRWDTQYFGPGTRLTVL.

CDR3: CASSEPSKSSYEQYF. The CDR3 region has the DNA TGTGCCAGCAGTGAGCCCTCAAAGAGCTCCTACGAGCAGTACTTC. The chain uses TRBV25-1 and TRBJ2-7; the D is unclear. V lost 3 bases and J lost 0, with 12 bases in between. The CDR3 length is 15 residues. CDR1 and CDR2 (germline): MGHDK, SYGVNS.